These 19 T cell receptor beta chains came from one sample sequenced in a study of identical twins. TCRdb processed the 5' RACE reads anew with MiXCR; each CDR3 protein has one entry. In the table there are about 570,000 distinct CDR3 sequences, just under 10% of which are singletons. Another study also made use of these data, one on yellow fever vaccine responses in identical twins.

The material sequenced was PBMCs. These receptors were collected from a woman younger than 30 in good health.

In this sample, this clonotype turned up a few times. The chain has TRBV28 and TRBJ2-1; the match to TRBD1 covers 10 bases. Germline-derived CDR1 and CDR2 are MDHEN and SYDVKM. Trimming cost V 5 bases and J 4 bases; bases outside gene matches: 17. This CDR3 spans 19 amino acids. CDR3 region: CASSLPGQGLLWAYNEQFF. The CDR3, as DNA: TGTGCCAGCAGTCTGCCGGGACAGGGGCTCCTGTGGGCTTACAATGAGCAGTTCTTC. Looking up the rest from reference TRBV28 and TRBJ2-1 gives the full variable domain: DVKVTQSSRYLVKRTGEKVFLECVQDMDHENMFWYRQDPGLGLRLIYFSYDVKMKEKGDIPEGYSVSREKKERFSLILESASTNQTSMYLCASSLPGQGLLWAYNEQFFGPGTRLTVL.

This clonotype was detected a few times. The V gene is TRBV5-5, the J gene TRBJ2-5; 8 positions agree with TRBD2. Germline CDR1 and CDR2: SGHKS and YYEKEE (reference sequence). J lost 5 bases, V lost 5 bases, and 14 bases had no gene match. The length of the CDR3 is 16 residues. This chain's CDR3 is CASSTRPASGYETQYF. CDR3 nucleotides: TGTGCCAGCAGTACTCGTCCTGCTAGCGGGTATGAGACCCAGTACTTC.

In its sample, this clonotype was seen many times. The chain combines TRBV12-3 or TRBV12-4 with TRBJ2-3; maybe TRBD2 (5 bases). The ends were cut back, 5 bases at V and 8 bases at J, with 11 bases in the middle. CDR3 length: 12 amino acids. The CDR3 sequence: CASSPWEFTQYF. The CDR3 DNA reads TGTGCCAGCAGTCCTTGGGAGTTTACGCAGTATTTT.

This clonotype was counted only a few times. The chain couples TRBV29-1 to TRBJ2-2, with D possibly matching TRBD1 (5 bases). Deletions cut 7 bases from V and 4 bases from J, with 16 bases between. This CDR3 has 14 amino acids. CDR1 and CDR2 from the germline V gene are SQVTM and ANQGSEA. CDR3 DNA: TGCAGCGCCTACGTAGGGGAAACCACCGGGGAGCTGTTTTTT. Amino acid sequence: CSAYVGETTGELFF.

This clonotype was counted between two and nine times. The chain has TRBV5-1 and TRBJ1-1; TRBD1 might be the D (5 bases). CDR1 SGHRS and CDR2 YFSETQ come from the germline V gene. The CDR3 runs 12 residues. V lost 4 bases and J 6 bases, leaving 10 bases between the germline ends. In DNA form, the CDR3 reads TGCGCCAGCAGCAGGTGGGGGGCTGAAGCTTTCTTT. It codes for CASSRWGAEAFF.

The chain recombines TRBV6-1 with TRBJ1-1; D gene ambiguous. The CDR3 contains 16 residues. Trimming left V 5 bases short and J 1 base short, with 17 bases between. CDR1 is MNHNS, CDR2 SASEGT, per germline. This CDR3 reads CASSSSAVKGNTEAFF. The CDR3 DNA reads as TGTGCCAGCAGTTCAAGCGCGGTTAAAGGGAACACTGAAGCTTTCTTT.

The J gene is TRBJ2-7, the V gene TRBV14; a weak D match, TRBD1 (5 bases). V was cut by 6 bases and J by 0 bases, with 12 bases left in between. The germline V gene has CDR1 SGHDN and CDR2 FVKESK. The length of the CDR3 is 14 residues. CDR3 bases: TGTGCCAGCAGAAAAGGGGTCGGCTCCTACGAGCAGTACTTC. This encodes CASRKGVGSYEQYF.

The chain recombines TRBV5-1 with TRBJ2-5; a possible D gene is TRBD2 (6 bases). Trimming took 2 bases from V and 13 from J, leaving 21 bases between them. The CDR3 extends over 14 amino acids. Germline lookup yields CDR1 SGHRS and CDR2 YFSETQ. Here the CDR3 DNA reads TGCGCCAGCAGCTTATGGCAAAACTCGGGGGAAAGGTACTTC. This translates into CASSLWQNSGERYF.

In this sample, this clonotype turned up many times. This chain joins TRBV5-1 and TRBJ1-6, with TRBD1 matching 7 bases. Germline V gene data show CDR1 as SGHRS and CDR2 as YFSETQ. The V gene end was trimmed by 3 bases and the J gene end by 0 bases; junction bases not matched to a gene: 6. CDR3 size: 17 residues. CDR3 sequence (DNA): TGCGCCAGCAGCTCGGGATGGACAGGCTCCTATAATTCACCCCTCCACTTT. It is translated as CASSSGWTGSYNSPLHF.

The V and J genes are TRBV6-5 and TRBJ1-1; the match to TRBD1 covers 7 bases. Trimming removed 0 bases from V and 1 base from J; junction bases left unmatched: 2. CDR1 is MNHEY, CDR2 SVGAGI, per germline. CDR3 size: 15 residues. CDR3 protein: CASSYSRGRNTEAFF. CDR3 in DNA: TGTGCCAGCAGTTACTCAAGGGGGCGGAACACTGAAGCTTTCTTT.

This clonotype was seen many times. This chain uses TRBV12-3 or TRBV12-4 with TRBJ2-7; tentative D call: TRBD1 (6 bases). V was cut by 5 bases and J by 6 bases, with 11 bases left in between. The CDR3 consists of 12 residues. The CDR3: CASSLTGLEQYF. The CDR3 bases are TGTGCCAGCAGTCTCACAGGGCTCGAGCAGTACTTC.

The gene calls are TRBV6-1 and TRBJ2-1, with D perhaps assigned TRBD1 or TRBD2 (5 bases each). Between the trimmed V and J ends, which lost 7 bases and 1 base, there was a span of 17 bases. Germline V lookup: CDR1 MNHNS, CDR2 SASEGT. The CDR3 is 16 amino acids. The CDR3 DNA reads as TGTGCCAGCACCTTTAGCCTTTGGGGGTCCTACAATGAGCAGTTCTTC. Translation gives CASTFSLWGSYNEQFF.

This clonotype has just a few counts. The gene calls are TRBV11-2 and TRBJ1-4, with D uncertain. Germline values: CDR1 SGHAT, CDR2 FQNNGV. This CDR3 has 13 residues. Between the trimmed V and J ends, which lost 7 bases and 5 bases, there was a span of 11 bases. CDR3 amino acids: CASKKAANEKLFF. Written as DNA, the CDR3 is TGTGCCAGCAAGAAGGCGGCGAATGAAAAACTGTTTTTT.

As for this clonotype: A much bigger clone sits one base away, suggesting this may be a read error. The CDR3 sequence: CASSPPQGTSFRETQYF. CDR3 DNA: TGTGCCAGCAGCCCCCCTCAGGGGACCTCTTTCCGAGAGACCCAGTACTTC. V gene TRBV7-9 combines with J gene TRBJ2-5; D perhaps matches TRBD1 (6 bases). Germline CDR1 reads SEHNR; CDR2 reads FQNEAQ (reference sequence). V lost 5 bases, J lost 4 bases, and 23 bases lay in between. This CDR3 is 17 amino acids long. The complete variable domain, with remaining parts taken from reference TRBV7-9 and TRBJ2-5, reads DTGVSQNPRHKITKRGQNVTFRCDPISEHNRLYWYRQTLGQGPEFLTYFQNEAQLEKSRLLSDRFSAERPKGSFSTLEIQRTEQGDSAMYLCASSPPQGTSFRETQYFGPGTRLLVL.

This clonotype was seen many times. This sequence joins TRBV7-9 and TRBJ2-1; perhaps TRBD2 as D (5 bases). The CDR3 covers 16 residues. Germline loops: CDR1 SEHNR, CDR2 FQNEAQ (reference sequence). The V end lost 1 base, the J end lost 3 bases, and 13 bases lay between the germline ends. CDR3 residues: CASSLVGQRNYNEQFF. Here the CDR3 DNA reads TGTGCCAGCAGCTTAGTAGGCCAGCGGAACTACAATGAGCAGTTCTTC. The full variable domain, rest sourced from reference TRBV7-9 and TRBJ2-1, is DTGVSQNPRHKITKRGQNVTFRCDPISEHNRLYWYRQTLGQGPEFLTYFQNEAQLEKSRLLSDRFSAERPKGSFSTLEIQRTEQGDSAMYLCASSLVGQRNYNEQFFGPGTRLTVL.

This chain uses TRBV29-1 with TRBJ2-5; no reliable D call. V was trimmed by 7 bases and J by 3 bases, leaving 9 bases between them. The germline CDR1 and CDR2 sequences are SQVTM and ANQGSEA. The CDR3 is made up of 11 amino acids. The CDR3 sequence is CSASIKETQYF. As DNA, the CDR3 is TGCAGCGCCTCGATAAAAGAGACCCAGTACTTC.

This clonotype was picked up many times. The CDR3 protein is CASSLVPGEQYF. CDR3 nucleotide sequence: TGCGCCAGCAGCTTGGTGCCGGGGGAGCAGTACTTC. The chain carries TRBV5-1 and TRBJ2-7; D possibly corresponds to TRBD2 (5 bases). Trimming stripped 0 bases from V and 7 bases from J, with 8 bases between. Germline CDR1 reads SGHRS; CDR2 reads YFSETQ. This CDR3 region has 12 residues.

This clonotype occurred a few times. The J gene is TRBJ2-3, the V gene TRBV4-3; 12 nucleotides align to TRBD2. Germline-derived CDR1 and CDR2 are LGHNA and YSLEER. The CDR3 sequence is 14 residues long. The junction had 5 bases not matched to a gene; V was cut back by 1 base and J by 12 bases. CDR3 region: CASSQVQTSGRQYF. The CDR3 nucleotides are TGCGCCAGCAGCCAAGTCCAGACTAGCGGGAGACAGTATTTT.

In this sample, this clonotype turned up many times. The chain joins TRBV5-1 to TRBJ2-7; 8 bases align to TRBD1. The germline V gene has CDR1 SGHRS and CDR2 YFSETQ. J was trimmed by 3 bases and V by 1 base; bases with no gene match: 3. This CDR3 comprises 14 residues. In nucleotides, the CDR3 is TGCGCCAGCAGCTTGAGGGACAGGCTCTACGAGCAGTACTTC. Protein: CASSLRDRLYEQYF.